This T cell receptor (beta chain) was obtained from a study of shared clonotypes between healthy human individuals. Notes on this clone: Its antigen is not known.

Naivety among CD8 cells was defined by CD45RO negativity and positive CCR7 selection, thereby excluding terminally differentiated effector memory CD45RA+ cells. Study observations and caveats: Tissues were not sampled, only blood, and their repertoires likely differ. With several donors compared, 4.5% to 6.5% of naive CD4 clonotypes were shared.

Template for every sorted-subset replicate PCR totaled around 200 ng DNA, roughly 30,000 T cell genomes. Per the authors' pipeline: Filtering differed for immunoSEQ, which gave only junction sequences without quality scores. Sequencing was performed with immunoSEQ multiplex PCR; in TCRdb, only in-frame clones are kept and a portion is missing. V and J calls and clone size come straight from that table; D and trimming were deduced from the DNA. Here the sample spans about 610,000 clones, approximately 96% being singletons. The sample consisted of naive CD8+ T cells sorted from blood. This TCR came from a woman between 25 and 40 years old in good health.

CDR3: CASLWGGEQYF. DNA of the CDR3: TGTGCCAGCCTATGGGGGGGCGAGCAGTACTTC. The chain uses TRBV5-8 and TRBJ2-7, with TRBD2 matching over 7 bases. Per germline, CDR1 SGHTS and CDR2 YDEGEE. The CDR3 has 11 amino acids. The V segment lost 7 bases and the J segment 6 bases; nucleotides outside the gene matches: 4.